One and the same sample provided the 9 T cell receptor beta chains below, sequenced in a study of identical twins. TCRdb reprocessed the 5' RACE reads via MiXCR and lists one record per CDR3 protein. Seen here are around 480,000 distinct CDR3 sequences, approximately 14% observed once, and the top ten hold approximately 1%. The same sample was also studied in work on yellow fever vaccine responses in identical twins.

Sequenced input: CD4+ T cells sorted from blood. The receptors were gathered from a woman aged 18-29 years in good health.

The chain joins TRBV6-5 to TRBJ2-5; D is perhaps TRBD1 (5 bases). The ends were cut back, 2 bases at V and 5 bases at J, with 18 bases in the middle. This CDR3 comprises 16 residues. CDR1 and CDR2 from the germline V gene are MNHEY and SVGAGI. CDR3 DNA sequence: TGTGCCAGCAGTTACCTACAGTTCGGTGGGGCTGAGACCCAGTACTTC. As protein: CASSYLQFGGAETQYF.

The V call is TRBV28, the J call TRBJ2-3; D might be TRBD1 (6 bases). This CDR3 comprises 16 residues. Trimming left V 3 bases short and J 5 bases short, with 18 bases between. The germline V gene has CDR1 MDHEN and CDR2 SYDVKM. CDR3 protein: CASSLTGTRMGDTQYF. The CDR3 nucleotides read TGTGCCAGCAGTTTGACCGGGACAAGGATGGGAGATACGCAGTATTTT.

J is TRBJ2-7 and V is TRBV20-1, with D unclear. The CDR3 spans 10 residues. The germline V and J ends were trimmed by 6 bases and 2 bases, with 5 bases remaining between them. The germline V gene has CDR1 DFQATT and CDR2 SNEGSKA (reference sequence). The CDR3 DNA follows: TGCAGTGCCAACCCCTACGAGCAGTACTTC. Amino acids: CSANPYEQYF.

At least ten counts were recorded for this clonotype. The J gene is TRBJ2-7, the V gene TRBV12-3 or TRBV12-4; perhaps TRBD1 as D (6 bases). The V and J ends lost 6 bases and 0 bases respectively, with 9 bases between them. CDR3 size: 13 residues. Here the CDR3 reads CASRKDSSYEQYF. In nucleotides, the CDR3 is TGTGCCAGCAGAAAGGACAGCTCCTACGAGCAGTACTTC.

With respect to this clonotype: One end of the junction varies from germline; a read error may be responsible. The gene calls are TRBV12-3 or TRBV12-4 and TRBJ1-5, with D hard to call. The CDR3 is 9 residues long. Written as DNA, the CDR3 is TGTGCCAGCATTCAGCCCCAGCATTTT. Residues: CASIQPQHF.

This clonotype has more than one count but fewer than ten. CDR3 DNA sequence: TGCAGTGCTCCCCAACGGATCCGGGGGAGCCTCCCAACCAATGAGCAGTTCTTC. This translates into CSAPQRIRGSLPTNEQFF. The chain uses TRBV20-1 and TRBJ2-1; tentative D call: TRBD2 (6 bases). This CDR3 spans 18 amino acids. Germline V gives CDR1 DFQATT, CDR2 SNEGSKA (reference sequence). Trimming cost V 5 bases and J 6 bases, with 29 bases left between them.

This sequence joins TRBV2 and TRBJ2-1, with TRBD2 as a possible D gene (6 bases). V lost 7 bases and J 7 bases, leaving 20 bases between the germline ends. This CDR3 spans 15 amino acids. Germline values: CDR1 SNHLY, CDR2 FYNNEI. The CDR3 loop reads CASNFFLSGGNEQFF. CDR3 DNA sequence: TGTGCCAGCAATTTCTTCCTCTCTGGGGGGAATGAGCAGTTCTTC. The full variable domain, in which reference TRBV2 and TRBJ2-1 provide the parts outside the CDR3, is EPEVTQTPSHQVTQMGQEVILRCVPISNHLYFYWYRQILGQKVEFLVSFYNNEISEKSEIFDDQFSVERPDGSNFTLKIRSTKLEDSAMYFCASNFFLSGGNEQFFGPGTRLTVL.

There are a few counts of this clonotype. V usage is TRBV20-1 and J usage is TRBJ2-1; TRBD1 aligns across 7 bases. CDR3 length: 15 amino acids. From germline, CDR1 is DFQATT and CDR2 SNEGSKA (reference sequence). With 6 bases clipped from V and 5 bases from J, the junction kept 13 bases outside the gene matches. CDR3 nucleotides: TGCAGTGCCAAGACAGGGAGCACTATCGACAATGAGCAGTTCTTC. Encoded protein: CSAKTGSTIDNEQFF.

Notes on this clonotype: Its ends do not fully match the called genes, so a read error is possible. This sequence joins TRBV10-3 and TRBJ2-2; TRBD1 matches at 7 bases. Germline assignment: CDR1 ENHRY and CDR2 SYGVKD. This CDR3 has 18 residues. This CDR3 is CGTGVGDSRAVSTGELFF. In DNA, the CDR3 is TGCGGTACTGGTGTGGGGGACAGTCGGGCGGTTAGCACCGGGGAGCTGTTTTTT.